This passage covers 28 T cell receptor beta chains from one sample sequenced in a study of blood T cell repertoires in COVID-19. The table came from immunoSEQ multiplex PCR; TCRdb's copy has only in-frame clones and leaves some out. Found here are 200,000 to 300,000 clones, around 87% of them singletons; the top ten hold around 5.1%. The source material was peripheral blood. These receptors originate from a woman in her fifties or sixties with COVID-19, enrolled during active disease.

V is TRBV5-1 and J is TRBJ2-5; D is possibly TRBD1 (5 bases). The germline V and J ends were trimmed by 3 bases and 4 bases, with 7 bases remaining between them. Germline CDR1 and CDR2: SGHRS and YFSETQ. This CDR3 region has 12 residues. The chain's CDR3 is CASSSQGETQYF. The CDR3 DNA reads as TGCGCCAGCAGCTCGCAGGGAGAGACCCAGTACTTC.

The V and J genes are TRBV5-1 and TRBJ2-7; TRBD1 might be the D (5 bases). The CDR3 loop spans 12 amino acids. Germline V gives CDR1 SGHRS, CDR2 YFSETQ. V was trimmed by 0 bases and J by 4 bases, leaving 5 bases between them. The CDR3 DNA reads TGCGCCAGCAGCTTGGAGGGGTACGAGCAGTACTTC. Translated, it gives CASSLEGYEQYF.

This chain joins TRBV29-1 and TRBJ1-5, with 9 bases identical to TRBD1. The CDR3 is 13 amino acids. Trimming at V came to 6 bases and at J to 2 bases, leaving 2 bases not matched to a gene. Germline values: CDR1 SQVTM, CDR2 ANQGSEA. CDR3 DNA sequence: TGCAGCGTATGGGACAGGGGCAATCAGCCCCAGCATTTT. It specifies CSVWDRGNQPQHF.

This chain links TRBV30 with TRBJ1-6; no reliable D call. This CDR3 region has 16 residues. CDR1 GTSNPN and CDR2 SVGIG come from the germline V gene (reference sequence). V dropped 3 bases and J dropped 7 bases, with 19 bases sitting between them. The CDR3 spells CAWSGGRGVINSPLHF. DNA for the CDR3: TGTGCCTGGAGCGGAGGGCGCGGGGTCATAAATTCACCCCTCCACTTT. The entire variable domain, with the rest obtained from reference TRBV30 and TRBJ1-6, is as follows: SQTIHQWPATLVQPVGSPLSLECTVEGTSNPNLYWYRQAAGRGLQLLFYSVGIGQISSEVPQNLSASRPQDRQFILSSKKLLLSDSGFYLCAWSGGRGVINSPLHFGNGTRLTVT.

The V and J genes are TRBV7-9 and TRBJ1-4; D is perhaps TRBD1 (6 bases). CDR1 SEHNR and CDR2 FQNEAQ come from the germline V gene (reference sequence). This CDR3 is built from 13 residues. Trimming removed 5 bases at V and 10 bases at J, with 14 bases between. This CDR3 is CASSPGQYRKLFF. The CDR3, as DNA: TGTGCCAGCAGCCCAGGACAGTATAGAAAACTGTTTTTT. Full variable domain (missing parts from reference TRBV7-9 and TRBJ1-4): DTGVSQNPRHKITKRGQNVTFRCDPISEHNRLYWYRQTLGQGPEFLTYFQNEAQLEKSRLLSDRFSAERPKGSFSTLEIQRTEQGDSAMYLCASSPGQYRKLFFGSGTQLSVL.

The CDR3 loop reads CASSQTAAGELFF. CDR3 DNA: TGTGCCAGCAGCCAAACGGCGGCCGGGGAGCTGTTTTTT. The chain links TRBV3-1 (or the pseudogene TRBV3-2) to TRBJ2-2; D not certain. CDR1 and CDR2 from the germline V gene are LGHDT and YNNKEL (reference sequence). The CDR3 totals 13 residues. Trimming left V 2 bases short and J 6 bases short, with 7 bases between.

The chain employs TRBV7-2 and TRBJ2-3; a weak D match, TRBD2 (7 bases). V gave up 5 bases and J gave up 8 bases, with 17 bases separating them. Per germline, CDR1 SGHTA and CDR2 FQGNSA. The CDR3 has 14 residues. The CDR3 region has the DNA TGTGCCAGCAGCATAAAGCCGGGGGGCGGTACGCAGTATTTT. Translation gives CASSIKPGGGTQYF. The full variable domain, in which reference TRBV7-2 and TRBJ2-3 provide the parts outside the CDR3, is GAGVSQSPSNKVTEKGKDVELRCDPISGHTALYWYRQSLGQGLEFLIYFQGNSAPDKSGLPSDRFSAERTGGSVSTLTIQRTQQEDSAVYLCASSIKPGGGTQYFGPGTRLTVL.

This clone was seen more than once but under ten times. CDR3 in amino acids: CASHRYNEQFF. CDR3 nucleotides: TGTGCCAGCCACAGATACAATGAGCAGTTCTTC. The chain links TRBV28 to TRBJ2-1, with D unclear. Germline V gene sequence: CDR1 MDHEN, CDR2 SYDVKM. The CDR3 runs 11 residues. With 8 bases removed from V and 4 bases from J, the gap between germline ends came to 6 bases.

CDR3 nucleotide sequence: TGTGCCACCAGCAGAGATCGGCGGGAGTTCAATGAGCAGTTCTTC. Its translation is CATSRDRREFNEQFF. V is TRBV15 and J is TRBJ2-1; TRBD2 aligns across 7 bases. V trimming: 0 bases; J trimming: 6 bases; junction bases outside the gene matches: 5. This CDR3 comprises 15 residues. The germline V gene encodes CDR1 LNHNV and CDR2 YYDKDF (reference sequence).

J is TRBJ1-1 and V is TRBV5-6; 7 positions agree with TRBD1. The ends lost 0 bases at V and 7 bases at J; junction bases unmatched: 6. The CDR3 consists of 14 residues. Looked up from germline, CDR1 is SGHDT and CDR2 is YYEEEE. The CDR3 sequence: CASSLETGNGEAFF. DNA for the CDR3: TGTGCCAGCAGCTTGGAGACAGGGAACGGTGAAGCTTTCTTT.

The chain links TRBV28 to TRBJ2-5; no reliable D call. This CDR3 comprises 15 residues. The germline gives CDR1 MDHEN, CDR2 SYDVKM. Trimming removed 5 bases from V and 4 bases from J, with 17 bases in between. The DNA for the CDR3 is TGTGCCAGCAGTCCCCCCCAATCACCGGGAGAGACCCAGTACTTC. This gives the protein CASSPPQSPGETQYF.

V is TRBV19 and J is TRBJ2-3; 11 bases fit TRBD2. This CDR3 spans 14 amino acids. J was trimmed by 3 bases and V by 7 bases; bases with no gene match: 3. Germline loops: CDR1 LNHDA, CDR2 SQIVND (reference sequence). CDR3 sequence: CASKLAGGTDTQYF. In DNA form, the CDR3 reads TGTGCCAGTAAGCTAGCGGGAGGAACAGATACGCAGTATTTT.

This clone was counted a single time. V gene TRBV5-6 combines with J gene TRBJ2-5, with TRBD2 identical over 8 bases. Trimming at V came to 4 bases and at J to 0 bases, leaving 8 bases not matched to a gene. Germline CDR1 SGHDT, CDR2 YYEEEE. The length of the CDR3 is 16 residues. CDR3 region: CASSRILADYQETQYF. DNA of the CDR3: TGTGCCAGCAGCCGGATACTAGCGGACTACCAAGAGACCCAGTACTTC.

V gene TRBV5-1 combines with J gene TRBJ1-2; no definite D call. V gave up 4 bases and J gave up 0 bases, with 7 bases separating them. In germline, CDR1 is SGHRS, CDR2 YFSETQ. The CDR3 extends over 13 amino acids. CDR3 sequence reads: CASSPRANYGYTF. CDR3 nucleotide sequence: TGCGCCAGCAGCCCTAGAGCTAACTATGGCTACACCTTC.

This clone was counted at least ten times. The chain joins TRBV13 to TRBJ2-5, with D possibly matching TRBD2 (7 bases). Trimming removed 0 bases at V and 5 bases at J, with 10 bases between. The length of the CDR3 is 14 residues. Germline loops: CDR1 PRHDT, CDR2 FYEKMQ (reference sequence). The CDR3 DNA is TGTGCCAGCAGCTTAGGCAGGGGAGGGGAGACCCAGTACTTC. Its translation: CASSLGRGGETQYF. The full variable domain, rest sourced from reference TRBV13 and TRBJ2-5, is AAGVIQSPRHLIKEKRETATLKCYPIPRHDTVYWYQQGPGQDPQFLISFYEKMQSDKGSIPDRFSAQQFSDYHSELNMSSLELGDSALYFCASSLGRGGETQYFGPGTRLLVL.

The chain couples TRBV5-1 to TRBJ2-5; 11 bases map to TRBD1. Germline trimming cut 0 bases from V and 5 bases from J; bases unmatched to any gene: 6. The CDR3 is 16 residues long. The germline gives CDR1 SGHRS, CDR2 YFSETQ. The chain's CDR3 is CASSLARDRGVETQYF. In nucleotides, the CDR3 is TGCGCCAGCAGCTTGGCCCGGGACAGGGGGGTGGAGACCCAGTACTTC.

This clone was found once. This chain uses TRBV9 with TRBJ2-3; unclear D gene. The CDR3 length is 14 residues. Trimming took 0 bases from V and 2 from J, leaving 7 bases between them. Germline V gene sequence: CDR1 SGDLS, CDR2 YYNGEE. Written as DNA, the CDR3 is TGTGCCAGCAGCGTAGCGCCTATCACAGATACGCAGTATTTT. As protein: CASSVAPITDTQYF.

CDR3 sequence reads: CASSRDRNTEAFF. DNA of the CDR3: TGTGCCAGCAGCCGGGACAGGAACACTGAAGCTTTCTTT. The V gene is TRBV7-3, the J gene TRBJ1-1; the match to TRBD1 covers 7 bases. CDR1 is SGHTA and CDR2 is FQGTGA in the germline V gene. CDR3 length: 13 amino acids. J was trimmed by 1 base and V by 5 bases; bases with no gene match: 1.

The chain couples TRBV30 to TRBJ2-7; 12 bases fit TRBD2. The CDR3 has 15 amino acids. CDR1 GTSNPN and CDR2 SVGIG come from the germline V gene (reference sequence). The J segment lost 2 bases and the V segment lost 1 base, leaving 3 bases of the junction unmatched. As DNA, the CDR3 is TGTGCCTGGAGTGCATCTAGCGGGAGGGCCTACGAGCAGTACTTC. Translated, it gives CAWSASSGRAYEQYF.

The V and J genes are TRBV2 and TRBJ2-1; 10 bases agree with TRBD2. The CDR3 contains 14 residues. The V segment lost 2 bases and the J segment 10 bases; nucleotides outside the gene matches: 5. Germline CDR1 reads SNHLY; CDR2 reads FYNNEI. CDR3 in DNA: TGTGCCAGCAGTGAATGGACTAGCGGCGGGGAGCAGTTCTTC. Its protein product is CASSEWTSGGEQFF.

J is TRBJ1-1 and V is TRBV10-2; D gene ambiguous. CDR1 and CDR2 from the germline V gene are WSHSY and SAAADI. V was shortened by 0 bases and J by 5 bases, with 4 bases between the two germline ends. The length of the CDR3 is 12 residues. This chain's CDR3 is CASSESRTEAFF. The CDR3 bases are TGCGCCAGCAGTGAGTCGAGGACTGAAGCTTTCTTT.

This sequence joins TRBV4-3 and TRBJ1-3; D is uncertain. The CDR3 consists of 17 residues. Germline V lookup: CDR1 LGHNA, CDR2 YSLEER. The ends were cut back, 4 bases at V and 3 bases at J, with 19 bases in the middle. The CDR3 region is CASSPGRALSHGNTIYF. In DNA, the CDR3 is TGCGCCAGCAGCCCGGGGAGGGCCTTGAGTCATGGAAACACCATATATTTT.

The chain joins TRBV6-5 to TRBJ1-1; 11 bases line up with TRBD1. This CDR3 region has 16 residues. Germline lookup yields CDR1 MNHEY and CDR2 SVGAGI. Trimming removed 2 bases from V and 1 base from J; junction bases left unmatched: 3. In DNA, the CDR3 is TGTGCCAGCAGTTACGGGGGGACAGGGGGGAACACTGAAGCTTTCTTT. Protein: CASSYGGTGGNTEAFF.

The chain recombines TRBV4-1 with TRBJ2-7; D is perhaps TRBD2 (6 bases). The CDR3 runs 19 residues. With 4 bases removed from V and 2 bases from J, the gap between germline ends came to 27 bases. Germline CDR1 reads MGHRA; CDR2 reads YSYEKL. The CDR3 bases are TGCGCCAGCAGCCTGACCTGGATGGGGGACTCAAACTTAGCCTACGAGCAGTACTTC. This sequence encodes CASSLTWMGDSNLAYEQYF.

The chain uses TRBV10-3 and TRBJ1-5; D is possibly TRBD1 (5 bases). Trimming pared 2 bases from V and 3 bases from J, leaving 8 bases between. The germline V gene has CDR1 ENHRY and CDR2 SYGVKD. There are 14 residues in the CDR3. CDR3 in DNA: TGTGCCATCAGTGAGGGGGGGTACAATCAGCCCCAGCATTTT. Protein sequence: CAISEGGYNQPQHF.

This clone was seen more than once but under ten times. Here the CDR3 reads CASTSLAGGGNEQFF. The CDR3 nucleotides read TGTGCCAGTACCTCCCTAGCGGGAGGAGGGAATGAGCAGTTCTTC. V is TRBV19 and J is TRBJ2-1; 11 positions agree with TRBD2. The V gene end was trimmed by 7 bases and the J gene end by 7 bases; junction bases not matched to a gene: 9. The germline CDR1 and CDR2 sequences are LNHDA and SQIVND (reference sequence). The CDR3 consists of 15 residues.

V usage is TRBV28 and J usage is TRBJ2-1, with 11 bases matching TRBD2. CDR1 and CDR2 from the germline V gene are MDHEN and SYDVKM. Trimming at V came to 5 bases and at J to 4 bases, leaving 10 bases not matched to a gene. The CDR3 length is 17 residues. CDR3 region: CASSPTLAGGPYNEQFF. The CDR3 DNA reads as TGTGCCAGCAGTCCTACGTTAGCGGGGGGGCCTTACAATGAGCAGTTCTTC. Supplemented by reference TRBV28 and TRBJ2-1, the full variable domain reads DVKVTQSSRYLVKRTGEKVFLECVQDMDHENMFWYRQDPGLGLRLIYFSYDVKMKEKGDIPEGYSVSREKKERFSLILESASTNQTSMYLCASSPTLAGGPYNEQFFGPGTRLTVL.

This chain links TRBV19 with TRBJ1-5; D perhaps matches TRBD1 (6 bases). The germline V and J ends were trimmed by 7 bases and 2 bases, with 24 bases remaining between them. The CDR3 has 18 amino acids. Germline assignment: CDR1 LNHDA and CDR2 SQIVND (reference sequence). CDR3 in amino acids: CASTLGGRGGWGNQPQHF. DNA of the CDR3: TGTGCCAGTACCCTCGGAGGCAGGGGAGGGTGGGGCAATCAGCCCCAGCATTTT.